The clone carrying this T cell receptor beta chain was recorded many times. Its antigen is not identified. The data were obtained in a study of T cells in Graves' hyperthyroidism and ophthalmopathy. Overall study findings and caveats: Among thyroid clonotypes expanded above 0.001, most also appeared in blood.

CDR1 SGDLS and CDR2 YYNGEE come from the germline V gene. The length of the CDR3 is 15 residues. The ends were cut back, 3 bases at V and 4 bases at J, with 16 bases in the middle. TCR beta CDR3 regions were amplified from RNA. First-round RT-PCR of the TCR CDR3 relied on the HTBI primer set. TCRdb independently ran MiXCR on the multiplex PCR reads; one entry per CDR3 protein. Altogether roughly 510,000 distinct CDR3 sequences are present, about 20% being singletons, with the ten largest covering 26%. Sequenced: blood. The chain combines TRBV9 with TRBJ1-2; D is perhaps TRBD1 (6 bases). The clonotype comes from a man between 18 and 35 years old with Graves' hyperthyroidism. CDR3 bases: TGTGCCAGCAGCGAGGGGGAGGGCGGCTTCTATGGCTACACCTTC. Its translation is CASSEGEGGFYGYTF.